These 31 T cell receptor beta chains originate from one sample sequenced in a study of blood T cell repertoires in COVID-19. This table comes from immunoSEQ multiplex PCR, and its TCRdb copy is limited to in-frame clones, with some not included. In the table there are about 180,000 clones, around 86% of which are singletons. Sequenced: peripheral blood. These receptors originate from a man in his fifties or sixties with active or convalescent COVID-19.

This chain uses TRBV6-6 with TRBJ1-1; D is unresolved. The ends were cut back, 0 bases at V and 3 bases at J, with 8 bases in the middle. The CDR3 has 14 amino acids. From germline, CDR1 is MNHNY and CDR2 SVGAGI (reference sequence). The CDR3 nucleotides are TGTGCCAGCAGTTACTCAGAGGGCTACACTGAAGCTTTCTTT. It encodes CASSYSEGYTEAFF.

The chain couples TRBV4-3 to TRBJ1-6; maybe TRBD1 (5 bases). The CDR3 has 16 amino acids. Trimming removed 0 bases from V and 8 bases from J, with 14 bases in between. Germline CDR1 is LGHNA and CDR2 is YSLEER. The CDR3 nucleotides read TGCGCCAGCAGCCAAGATGAGCGCCAGGGCCATTCACCCCTCCACTTT. It yields the protein CASSQDERQGHSPLHF.

This rearrangement joins TRBV6-5 to TRBJ1-4; possibly TRBD1 for D (6 bases). The V gene lost 2 bases and the J gene lost 5 bases, with 12 bases spanning the gap. Germline loops: CDR1 MNHEY, CDR2 SVGAGI. The CDR3 has 15 amino acids. CDR3 sequence reads: CASSYHRDRNEKLFF. As DNA, the CDR3 is TGTGCCAGCAGTTACCACAGGGACCGAAATGAAAAACTGTTTTTT.

This chain joins TRBV30 and TRBJ2-1, with TRBD2 identical over 12 bases. Germline-derived CDR1 and CDR2 are GTSNPN and SVGIG (reference sequence). This CDR3 has 13 amino acids. The junction had 5 bases not matched to a gene; V was cut back by 4 bases and J by 10 bases. CDR3 region: CAWNGGLAGEQFF. The CDR3 DNA is TGTGCCTGGAACGGCGGACTAGCGGGAGAGCAGTTCTTC.

V and J are TRBV7-2 and TRBJ1-6, with D possibly matching TRBD1 (5 bases). Trimming pared 2 bases from V and 8 bases from J, leaving 13 bases between. The CDR3 length is 15 residues. From germline, CDR1 is SGHTA and CDR2 FQGNSA. CDR3 sequence (DNA): TGTGCCAGCAGCTTAAAAGGGCAGGGTTATTCACCCCTCCACTTT. Translating it yields CASSLKGQGYSPLHF.

This chain joins TRBV24-1 and TRBJ1-6; D is unclear. The CDR3 contains 13 residues. The germline CDR1 and CDR2 sequences are KGHDR and SFDVKD. Trimming cost V 4 bases and J 7 bases, with 7 bases left between them. In DNA, the CDR3 is TGTGCCACCAGTGAGGCGGGGAATTCACCCCTCCACTTT. It codes for CATSEAGNSPLHF.

This clone was picked up one time. The rearrangement joins TRBV18 to TRBJ1-5; 9 nucleotides align to TRBD1. CDR1 and CDR2 (germline): KGHSH, LQKENI. V was pared by 3 bases and J by 7 bases, with 4 bases of the junction left unmatched. The CDR3 has 14 amino acids. In nucleotides, the CDR3 is TGTGCCAGCTCACCTCGGACAGGGGAACAGCCCCAGCATTTT. Its protein product is CASSPRTGEQPQHF.

V and J are TRBV15 and TRBJ1-3, with TRBD1 identical over 7 bases. The CDR3 loop spans 19 amino acids. CDR1 is LNHNV and CDR2 is YYDKDF in the germline V gene (reference sequence). The V gene end was trimmed by 0 bases and the J gene end by 0 bases; junction bases not matched to a gene: 11. The DNA of the CDR3 is TGTGCCACCAGCAGAGAAAGGGGGCCGGGACAGATCTCTGGAAACACCATATATTTT. Translating gives CATSRERGPGQISGNTIYF.

This clone has just one count. The chain recombines TRBV7-3 with TRBJ2-3; 11 nucleotides align to TRBD2. This CDR3 region has 17 residues. V dropped 2 bases and J dropped 5; count of bases not matched to a gene: 9. CDR1 and CDR2 from the germline V gene are SGHTA and FQGTGA. The CDR3 DNA reads TGTGCCAGCAGCTTAGCTGGACTAGCGGGTCTTCAAGATACGCAGTATTTT. Its protein product is CASSLAGLAGLQDTQYF.

V usage is TRBV7-9 and J usage is TRBJ1-2; D remains ambiguous. The CDR3 is 14 residues long. Looked up from germline, CDR1 is SEHNR and CDR2 is FQNEAQ (reference sequence). Trimming took off 1 base at V and 0 bases at J, with 6 bases between the two ends. In nucleotides, the CDR3 is TGTGCCAGCAGCTTAGAGGCGGCTAACTATGGCTACACCTTC. Protein: CASSLEAANYGYTF.

The J gene is TRBJ2-1, the V gene TRBV10-1; D perhaps matches TRBD1 (5 bases). V was shortened by 4 bases and J by 7 bases, with 14 bases between the two germline ends. In germline, CDR1 is WNHNN, CDR2 SYGVQD (reference sequence). The CDR3 has 14 amino acids. The CDR3 DNA is TGCGCCAGCAGTGGTGGGGCCACTAAAAATGAGCAGTTCTTC. It codes for CASSGGATKNEQFF.

The chain employs TRBV5-1 and TRBJ2-1, with TRBD1 matching 7 bases. Losses at the gene ends were 4 bases for V and 0 bases for J; bases not matched to a gene: 7. Germline CDR1 SGHRS, CDR2 YFSETQ. The CDR3 length is 16 residues. CDR3: CASSTYRGPSYNEQFF. CDR3 DNA: TGCGCCAGCAGCACTTACAGGGGTCCCTCCTACAATGAGCAGTTCTTC.

The chain employs TRBV29-1 and TRBJ1-2; TRBD1 agrees at 7 bases. Trimming at V came to 1 base and at J to 7 bases, leaving 6 bases not matched to a gene. Per germline, CDR1 SQVTM and CDR2 ANQGSEA. This CDR3 contains 13 residues. CDR3 coding DNA: TGCAGCGTTGAAGGCCAGGGGGTAGGTGGCTACACCTTC. Its protein is CSVEGQGVGGYTF.

This chain uses TRBV7-2 with TRBJ2-7; D may be TRBD2 (6 bases). The CDR3 length is 14 residues. V lost 5 bases, J lost 5 bases, and 16 bases lay in between. Germline V gene sequence: CDR1 SGHTA, CDR2 FQGNSA. The CDR3 protein is CASSEGGQKNEQYF. The CDR3 DNA reads TGTGCCAGCAGCGAAGGAGGGCAGAAGAACGAGCAGTACTTC.

The chain employs TRBV12-3 or TRBV12-4 and TRBJ1-4; no clear D. This CDR3 is 13 amino acids long. Trimming stripped 8 bases from V and 4 bases from J, with 11 bases between. CDR3 amino acids: CASGPVGNEKLFF. CDR3 bases: TGTGCCAGCGGGCCAGTGGGTAATGAAAAACTGTTTTTT.

The chain has TRBV11-2 and TRBJ1-2; no clear D gene. V lost 0 bases and J 3 bases, leaving 14 bases between the germline ends. This CDR3 has 16 residues. CDR1 SGHAT and CDR2 FQNNGV come from the germline V gene. CDR3 coding DNA: TGTGCCAGCAGCTTAGAATTTCTGGGCGGGGACTATGGCTACACCTTC. This encodes CASSLEFLGGDYGYTF.

The V and J genes are TRBV12-3 or TRBV12-4 and TRBJ2-5; D is ambiguous. V was trimmed by 5 bases and J by 2 bases, leaving 6 bases between them. CDR3 length: 12 residues. Here the CDR3 reads CASSHQQETQYF. For the CDR3, the DNA is TGTGCCAGCAGTCATCAACAAGAGACCCAGTACTTC.

DNA for the CDR3: TGTGCCAGCAGTCCGACCCGGGGGTACCAAGAGACCCAGTACTTC. It yields the protein CASSPTRGYQETQYF. The gene calls are TRBV6-5 and TRBJ2-5, with TRBD2 as a possible D gene (6 bases). Trimming removed 5 bases from V and 0 bases from J, with 13 bases in between. Germline V CDR1 and CDR2: MNHEY, SVGAGI. This CDR3 region has 15 residues.

The chain's CDR3 is CATSDPLKTGLNNEQFF. Here the CDR3 DNA reads TGTGCCACCAGTGATCCCCTTAAGACAGGGTTAAACAATGAGCAGTTCTTC. The chain joins TRBV24-1 to TRBJ2-1; TRBD1 matches 7 bases. Trimming cost V 3 bases and J 5 bases; bases outside gene matches: 12. Germline-derived CDR1 and CDR2 are KGHDR and SFDVKD. The CDR3 has 17 amino acids.

This clone was seen a few times. V and J are TRBV13 and TRBJ2-3; D is unresolved. With 0 bases removed from V and 4 bases from J, the gap between germline ends came to 5 bases. The V gene's germline CDR1 is PRHDT and CDR2 FYEKMQ (reference sequence). This CDR3 contains 13 residues. As DNA, the CDR3 is TGTGCCAGCAGCTTAGGCTTTCCAGATACGCAGTATTTT. Encoded protein: CASSLGFPDTQYF.

This clone appeared once. CDR3 region: CASSTDGGDEKLFF. CDR3 nucleotide sequence: TGTGCCAGCAGCACCGACGGCGGGGATGAAAAACTGTTTTTT. This rearrangement joins TRBV5-4 to TRBJ1-4; D is unclear. The CDR3 is made up of 14 amino acids. The germline V gene has CDR1 SGHNT and CDR2 YYREEE (reference sequence). V lost 4 bases to trimming and J lost 6 bases, with 13 bases between them.

The chain joins TRBV28 to TRBJ1-2; D gene uncertain. With 1 base removed from V and 12 bases from J, the gap between germline ends came to 12 bases. The CDR3 runs to 12 residues. CDR1 is MDHEN and CDR2 is SYDVKM in the germline V gene. The CDR3 DNA follows: TGTGCCAGCAGTTTATACGCCTCCCCGGACACCTTC. It specifies CASSLYASPDTF.

This chain joins TRBV24-1 and TRBJ1-2; D not certain. The length of the CDR3 is 12 residues. Trimming shortened V by 3 bases and J by 8 bases, and 9 bases separated the two germline ends. CDR1 is KGHDR, CDR2 SFDVKD, per germline. The CDR3, as DNA: TGTGCCACCAGTGATAGCCTGAGCGGCTACACCTTC. Translated, it gives CATSDSLSGYTF.

J is TRBJ2-1 and V is TRBV7-3; D is unclear. CDR3 size: 15 residues. In germline, CDR1 is SGHTA, CDR2 FQGTGA. V gave up 2 bases and J gave up 5 bases, with 13 bases separating them. CDR3 DNA: TGTGCCAGCAGCTTATCGCTCCAAACTAACAATGAGCAGTTCTTC. Translating gives CASSLSLQTNNEQFF.

The V and J genes are TRBV5-6 and TRBJ1-2; tentatively, D is TRBD1 (6 bases). Germline CDR1 is SGHDT and CDR2 is YYEEEE. The CDR3 is 14 residues long. The V gene lost 2 bases and the J gene lost 4 bases, with 12 bases spanning the gap. The CDR3 region has the DNA TGTGCCAGCAGCTTTGAGGGGGAGGGCTATGGCTACACCTTC. It is translated as CASSFEGEGYGYTF.

The chain has TRBV5-1 and TRBJ1-1; 7 nucleotides align to TRBD1. Trimming cost V 0 bases and J 8 bases; bases outside gene matches: 1. The CDR3 totals 12 residues. From germline, CDR1 is SGHRS and CDR2 YFSETQ. CDR3 in amino acids: CASSLGQGEAFF. For the CDR3, the DNA is TGCGCCAGCAGCTTGGGACAGGGAGAAGCTTTCTTT.

This rearrangement joins TRBV7-9 to TRBJ1-5; 7 positions agree with TRBD1. CDR1 and CDR2 (germline): SEHNR, FQNEAQ (reference sequence). The CDR3 extends over 17 amino acids. Losses at the gene ends were 0 bases for V and 1 base for J; bases not matched to a gene: 6. In DNA, the CDR3 is TGTGCCAGCAGCTTAGCTTCAGGGGGGATCAGCAATCAGCCCCAGCATTTT. Translation: CASSLASGGISNQPQHF.

The CDR3 reads CASSFLENEKLFF. The CDR3 DNA sequence: TGTGCCAGCAGCTTCCTCGAGAATGAAAAACTGTTTTTT. The rearrangement links TRBV11-2 to TRBJ1-4; D is uncertain. V lost 3 bases to trimming and J lost 5 bases, with 7 bases between them. CDR3 length: 13 residues. Looked up from germline, CDR1 is SGHAT and CDR2 is FQNNGV. The full variable domain, its missing parts supplied by reference TRBV11-2 and TRBJ1-4, is EAGVAQSPRYKIIEKRQSVAFWCNPISGHATLYWYQQILGQGPKLLIQFQNNGVVDDSQLPKDRFSAERLKGVDSTLKIQPAKLEDSAVYLCASSFLENEKLFFGSGTQLSVL.

This rearrangement joins TRBV27 to TRBJ1-1, with 7 positions matching TRBD1. V shed 6 bases, J shed 2 bases, and the junction held 6 bases outside the gene matches. Germline-derived CDR1 and CDR2 are MNHEY and SMNVEV (reference sequence). The CDR3 loop spans 14 amino acids. The CDR3 DNA reads as TGTGCCAGCAGCCTGACAGGGCTAAACACTGAAGCTTTCTTT. Its protein is CASSLTGLNTEAFF.

The V and J genes are TRBV2 and TRBJ2-2; 10 bases map to TRBD2. Germline CDR1 and CDR2: SNHLY and FYNNEI. This CDR3 is 19 amino acids long. V trimming: 1 base; J trimming: 1 base; junction bases outside the gene matches: 9. CDR3 protein: CASSEEPSGGDLNTGELFF. The CDR3 DNA sequence: TGTGCCAGCAGTGAAGAACCTAGCGGGGGAGATTTGAACACCGGGGAGCTGTTTTTT.

The rearrangement uses TRBV14 and TRBJ2-1, with D perhaps TRBD2 (5 bases). V was clipped by 5 bases and J by 10 bases, with 15 bases between them. The V gene's germline CDR1 is SGHDN and CDR2 FVKESK. The CDR3 length is 13 residues. The CDR3 sequence: CASSGPSWEEQFF. The DNA for the CDR3 is TGTGCCAGCAGCGGACCCTCCTGGGAGGAGCAGTTCTTC.